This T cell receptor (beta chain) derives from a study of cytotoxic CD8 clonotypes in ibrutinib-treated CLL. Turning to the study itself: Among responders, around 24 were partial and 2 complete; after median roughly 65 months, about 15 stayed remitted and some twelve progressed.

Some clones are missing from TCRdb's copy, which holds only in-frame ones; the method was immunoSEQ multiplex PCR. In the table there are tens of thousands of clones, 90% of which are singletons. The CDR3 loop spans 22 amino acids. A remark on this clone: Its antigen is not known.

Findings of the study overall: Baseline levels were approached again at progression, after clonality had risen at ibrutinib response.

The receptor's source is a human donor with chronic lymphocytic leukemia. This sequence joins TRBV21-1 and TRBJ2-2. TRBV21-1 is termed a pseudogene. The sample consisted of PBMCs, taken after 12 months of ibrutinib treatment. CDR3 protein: CASSKAPIQGLTDPTNTGELFF. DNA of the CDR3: TGTGCCAGCAGCAAAGCCCCCATACAGGGACTGACGGACCCGACCAACACCGGGGAGCTGTTTTTT.